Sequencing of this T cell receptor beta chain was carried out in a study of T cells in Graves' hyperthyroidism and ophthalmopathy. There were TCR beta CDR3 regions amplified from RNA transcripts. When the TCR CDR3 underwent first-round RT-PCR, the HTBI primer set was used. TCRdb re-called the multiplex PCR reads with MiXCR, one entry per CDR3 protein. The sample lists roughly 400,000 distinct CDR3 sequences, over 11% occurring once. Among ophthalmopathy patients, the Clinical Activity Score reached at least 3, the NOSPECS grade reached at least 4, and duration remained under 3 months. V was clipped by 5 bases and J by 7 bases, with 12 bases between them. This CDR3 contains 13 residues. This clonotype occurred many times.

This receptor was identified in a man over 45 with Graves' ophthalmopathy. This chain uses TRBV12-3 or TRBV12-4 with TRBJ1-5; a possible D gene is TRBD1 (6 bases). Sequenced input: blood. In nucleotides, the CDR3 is TGTGCCAGCAGTCTGACAGGAAACCAGCCCCAGCATTTT. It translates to CASSLTGNQPQHF.